This T cell receptor (beta chain) was sequenced in a study of tumor and adjacent non-tumor tissue in lung cancer. The template was RNA from unsorted bulk tissue. Distant lung tissue was collected more than 3 cm away from the tumor edge. Germline V CDR1 and CDR2: KGHSH, LQKENI. This CDR3 region has 15 residues. V dropped 4 bases and J dropped 0 bases, with 10 bases sitting between them. A modified ARM-PCR protocol with three rounds of nested PCR amplified TCRbeta. One entry per CDR3 protein results from TCRdb running MiXCR on the multiplex PCR reads. The sample includes roughly 90,000 distinct CDR3 sequences, around 80% of them seen just once. This clonotype has more than one count but fewer than ten.

This sequence was found in a woman aged 45-60 years with non-small cell lung cancer. Sequences were obtained from distant non-tumor lung tissue. The chain employs TRBV18 and TRBJ1-3; maybe TRBD1 (5 bases). As DNA, the CDR3 is TGTGCCAGCTCACACGGACACACCTCTGGAAACACCATATATTTT. It specifies CASSHGHTSGNTIYF.